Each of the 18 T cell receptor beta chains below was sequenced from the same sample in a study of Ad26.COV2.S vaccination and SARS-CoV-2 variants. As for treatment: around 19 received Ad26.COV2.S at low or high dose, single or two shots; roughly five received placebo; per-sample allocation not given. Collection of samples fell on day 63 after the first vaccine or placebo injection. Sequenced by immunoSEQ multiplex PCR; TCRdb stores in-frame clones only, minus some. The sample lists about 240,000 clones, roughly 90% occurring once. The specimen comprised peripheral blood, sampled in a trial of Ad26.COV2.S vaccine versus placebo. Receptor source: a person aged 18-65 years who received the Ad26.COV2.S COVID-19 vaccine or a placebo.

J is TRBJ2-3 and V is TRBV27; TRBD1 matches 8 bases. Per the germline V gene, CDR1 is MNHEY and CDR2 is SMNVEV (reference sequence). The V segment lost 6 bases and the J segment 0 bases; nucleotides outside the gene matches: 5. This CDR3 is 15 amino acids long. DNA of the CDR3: TGTGCCAGCAGACGGACAGGGCGGAGCACAGATACGCAGTATTTT. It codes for CASRRTGRSTDTQYF.

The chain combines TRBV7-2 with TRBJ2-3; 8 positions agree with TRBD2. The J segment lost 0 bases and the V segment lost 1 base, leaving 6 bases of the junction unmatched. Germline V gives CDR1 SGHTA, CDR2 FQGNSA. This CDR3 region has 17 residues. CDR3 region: CASSLGQLAVSTDTQYF. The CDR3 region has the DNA TGTGCCAGCAGCTTAGGGCAACTAGCGGTTAGCACAGATACGCAGTATTTT.

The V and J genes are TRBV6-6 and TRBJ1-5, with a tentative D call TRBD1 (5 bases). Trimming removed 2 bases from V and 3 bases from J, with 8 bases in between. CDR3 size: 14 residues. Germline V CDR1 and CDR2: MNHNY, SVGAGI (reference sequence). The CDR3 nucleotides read TGTGCCAGCAGTTACAGAGGGACCAATCAGCCCCAGCATTTT. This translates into CASSYRGTNQPQHF.

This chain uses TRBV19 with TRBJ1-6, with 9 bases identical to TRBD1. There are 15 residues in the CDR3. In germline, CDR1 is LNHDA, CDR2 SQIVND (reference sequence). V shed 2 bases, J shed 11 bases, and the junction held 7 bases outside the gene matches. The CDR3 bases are TGTGCCAGTAGTATATCCGGACAGGGGACGGCACCCCTCCACTTT. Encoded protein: CASSISGQGTAPLHF.

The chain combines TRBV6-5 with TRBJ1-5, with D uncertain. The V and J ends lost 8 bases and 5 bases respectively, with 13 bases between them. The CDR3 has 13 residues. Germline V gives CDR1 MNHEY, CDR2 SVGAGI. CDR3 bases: TGTGCCAGCGCCGGCGGATTCTATCAGCCCCAGCATTTT. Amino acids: CASAGGFYQPQHF.

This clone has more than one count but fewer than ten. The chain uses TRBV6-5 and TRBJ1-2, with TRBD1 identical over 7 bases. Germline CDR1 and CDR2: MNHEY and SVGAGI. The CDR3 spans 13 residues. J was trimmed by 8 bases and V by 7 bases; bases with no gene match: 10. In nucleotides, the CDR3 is TGTGCCAGCAAAGGGGGCGCAGCCTGGGGCTACACCTTC. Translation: CASKGGAAWGYTF.

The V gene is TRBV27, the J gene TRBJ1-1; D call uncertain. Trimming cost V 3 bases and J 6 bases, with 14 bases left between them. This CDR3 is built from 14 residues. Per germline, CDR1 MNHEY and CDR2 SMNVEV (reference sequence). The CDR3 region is CASSLSGRGAEAFF. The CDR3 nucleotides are TGTGCCAGCAGTTTGAGCGGAAGAGGCGCTGAAGCTTTCTTT.

This CDR3 reads CASRTGGSETQYF. In DNA form, the CDR3 reads TGTGCCAGCAGGACAGGGGGCTCAGAGACCCAGTACTTC. The rearrangement uses TRBV6-5 and TRBJ2-5; 10 bases line up with TRBD1. Unmatched junction bases numbered 2, after V lost 6 bases and J lost 4 bases. Germline lookup yields CDR1 MNHEY and CDR2 SVGAGI. The CDR3 spans 13 residues.

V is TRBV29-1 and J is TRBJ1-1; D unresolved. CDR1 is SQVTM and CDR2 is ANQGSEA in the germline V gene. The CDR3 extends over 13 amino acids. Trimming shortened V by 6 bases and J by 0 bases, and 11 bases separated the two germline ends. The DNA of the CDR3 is TGCAGCGTCATAGGGCGAATGAACACTGAAGCTTTCTTT. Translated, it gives CSVIGRMNTEAFF.

Here the CDR3 reads CASSYGQYSNQPQHF. As DNA, the CDR3 is TGTGCCAGCAGTTATGGACAGTATAGCAATCAGCCCCAGCATTTT. The chain couples TRBV6-5 to TRBJ1-5; maybe TRBD1 (6 bases). Per germline, CDR1 MNHEY and CDR2 SVGAGI. This CDR3 comprises 15 residues. V gave up 3 bases and J gave up 0 bases, with 9 bases separating them.

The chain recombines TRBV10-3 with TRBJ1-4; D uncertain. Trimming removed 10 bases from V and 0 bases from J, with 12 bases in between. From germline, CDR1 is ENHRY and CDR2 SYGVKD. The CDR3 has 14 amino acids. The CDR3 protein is CATGAHATNEKLFF. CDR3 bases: TGTGCCACGGGAGCCCACGCAACTAATGAAAAACTGTTTTTT.

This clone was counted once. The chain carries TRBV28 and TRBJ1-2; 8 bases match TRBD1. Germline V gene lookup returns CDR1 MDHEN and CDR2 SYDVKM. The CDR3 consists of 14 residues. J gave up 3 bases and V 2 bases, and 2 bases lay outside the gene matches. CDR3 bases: TGTGCCAGCAGTTTACCAGGGGGCGACTATGGCTACACCTTC. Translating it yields CASSLPGGDYGYTF.

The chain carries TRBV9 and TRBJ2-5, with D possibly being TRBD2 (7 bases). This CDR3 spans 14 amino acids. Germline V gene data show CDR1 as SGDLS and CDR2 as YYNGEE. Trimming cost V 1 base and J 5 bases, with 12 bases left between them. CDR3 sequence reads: CASSVRGGWETQYF. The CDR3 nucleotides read TGTGCCAGCAGCGTAAGGGGGGGCTGGGAGACCCAGTACTTC.

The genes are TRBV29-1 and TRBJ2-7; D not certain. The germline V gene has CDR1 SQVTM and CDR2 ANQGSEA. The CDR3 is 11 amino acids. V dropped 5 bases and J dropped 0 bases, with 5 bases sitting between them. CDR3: CSVTGSYEQYF. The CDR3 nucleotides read TGCAGCGTTACTGGCTCCTACGAGCAGTACTTC.

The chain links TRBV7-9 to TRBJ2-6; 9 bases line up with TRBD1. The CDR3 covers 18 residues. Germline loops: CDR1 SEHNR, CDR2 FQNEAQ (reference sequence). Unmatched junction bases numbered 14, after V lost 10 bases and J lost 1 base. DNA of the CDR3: TGTGCCACCACCCGCACAGGGGGCGCGAGTTCTGGGGCCAACGTCCTGACTTTC. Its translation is CATTRTGGASSGANVLTF. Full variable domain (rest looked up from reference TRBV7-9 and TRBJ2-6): DTGVSQNPRHKITKRGQNVTFRCDPISEHNRLYWYRQTLGQGPEFLTYFQNEAQLEKSRLLSDRFSAERPKGSFSTLEIQRTEQGDSAMYLCATTRTGGASSGANVLTFGAGSRLTVL.

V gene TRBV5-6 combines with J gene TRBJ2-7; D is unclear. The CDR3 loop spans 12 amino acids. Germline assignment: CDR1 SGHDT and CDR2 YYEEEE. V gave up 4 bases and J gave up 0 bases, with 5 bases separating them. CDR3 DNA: TGTGCCAGCAGCCTGAGCTCCTACGAGCAGTACTTC. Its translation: CASSLSSYEQYF.

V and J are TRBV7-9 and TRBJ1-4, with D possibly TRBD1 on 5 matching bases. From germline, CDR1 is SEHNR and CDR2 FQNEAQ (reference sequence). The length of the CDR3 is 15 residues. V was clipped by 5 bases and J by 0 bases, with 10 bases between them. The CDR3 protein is CASSGHIATNEKLFF. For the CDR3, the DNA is TGTGCCAGCAGCGGACACATAGCAACTAATGAAAAACTGTTTTTT.

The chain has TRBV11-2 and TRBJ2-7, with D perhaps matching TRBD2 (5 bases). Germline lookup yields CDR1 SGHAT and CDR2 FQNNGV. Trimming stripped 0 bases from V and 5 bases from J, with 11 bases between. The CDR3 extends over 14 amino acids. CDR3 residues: CASSLDLAADEQYF. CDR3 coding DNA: TGTGCCAGCAGCTTAGATCTGGCAGCGGACGAGCAGTACTTC.